This T cell receptor beta chain came from a study of T cell responses to AZD1222 COVID-19 vaccine. For the study at large: Pooled samples include second doses given at about 4 or 12 weeks.

Germline V CDR1 and CDR2: MNHEY, SMNVEV (reference sequence). V was trimmed by 5 bases and J by 0 bases, leaving 7 bases between them. The CDR3 covers 14 residues. The method was immunoSEQ multiplex PCR; TCRdb's version includes in-frame clones alone and lacks a portion of them. This table has 84,000 or so clones, around 90% appearing once. The sequence was obtained from an adult in good health. The material sequenced was peripheral blood, taken on day 0 of AZD1222 vaccination. The chain recombines TRBV27 with TRBJ1-4; D not resolved. CDR3 region: CASSPIATNEKLFF. CDR3 nucleotide sequence: TGTGCCAGCAGTCCGATTGCAACTAATGAAAAACTGTTTTTT.